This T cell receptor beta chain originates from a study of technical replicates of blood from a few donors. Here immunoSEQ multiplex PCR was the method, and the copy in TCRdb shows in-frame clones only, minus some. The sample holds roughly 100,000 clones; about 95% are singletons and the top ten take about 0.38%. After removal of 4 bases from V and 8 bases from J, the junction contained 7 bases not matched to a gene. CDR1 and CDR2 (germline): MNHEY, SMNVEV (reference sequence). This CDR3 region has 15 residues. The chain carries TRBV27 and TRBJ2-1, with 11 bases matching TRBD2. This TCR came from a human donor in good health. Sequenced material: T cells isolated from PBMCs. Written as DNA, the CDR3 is TGTGCCAGCAGTTCTAGCGGGAGGTTGTCCGATGAGCAGTTCTTC. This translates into CASSSSGRLSDEQFF.